The following is a TCR beta chain sequence with its context. The study recruited people aged roughly 18 to 95 years across approximately 24 US areas. This sample is part of a study of blood T cell repertoires in COVID-19. Study as a whole: PBMCs, B-cell-depleted T cells, or T cells provided the cDNA or gDNA that made up the material.

After removal of 4 bases from V and 3 bases from J, the junction contained 2 bases not matched to a gene. The CDR3 runs to 14 residues. Germline V gives CDR1 SGHRS, CDR2 YFSETQ. Method: immunoSEQ multiplex PCR; TCRdb's copy keeps in-frame clones and lacks some. The profile shows about 400,000 clones, 80% to 90% of them singletons. Sequences were obtained from PBMCs or T cells enriched from blood (not recorded which). This chain links TRBV5-1 with TRBJ1-4, with 8 bases matching TRBD1. The sequence came from a woman aged 45-59 years who had recovered from COVID-19. CDR3 sequence: CASSTTGANEKLFF. CDR3 coding DNA: TGCGCCAGCAGCACGACAGGGGCTAATGAAAAACTGTTTTTT.